The 21 T cell receptor beta chains below come from one sample, sequenced in a study of cytomegalovirus exposure and HLA in healthy donors. This PCR relied on a set of 60 Vbeta primers and 13 Jbeta primers. This table comes from immunoSEQ multiplex PCR, and its TCRdb copy is limited to in-frame clones, with some not included. The table shows under 200,000 clones, with around 80% occurring only once. Sequencing was performed on PBMCs. The receptors were gathered from a male donor in good health and CMV-seronegative.

The V gene is TRBV6-5, the J gene TRBJ2-7; possibly TRBD2 for D (6 bases). Looked up from germline, CDR1 is MNHEY and CDR2 is SVGAGI. The CDR3 is 15 amino acids. V lost 0 bases, J lost 3 bases, and 12 bases lay in between. The CDR3 DNA sequence: TGTGCCAGCAGTTACTCTGTACAGGAGGGCTACGAGCAGTACTTC. It specifies CASSYSVQEGYEQYF.

The chain links TRBV6-1 to TRBJ1-6; 8 bases match TRBD1. There are 14 residues in the CDR3. The J segment lost 10 bases and the V segment lost 4 bases, leaving 6 bases of the junction unmatched. The germline CDR1 and CDR2 sequences are MNHNS and SASEGT. The CDR3 region has the DNA TGTGCCAGCAGTGCGTCGGGACAGGTCTCACCCCTCCACTTT. Translation: CASSASGQVSPLHF.

This chain links TRBV5-1 with TRBJ2-5, with TRBD2 as a possible D gene (5 bases). V was trimmed by 2 bases and J by 3 bases, leaving 11 bases between them. Germline-derived CDR1 and CDR2 are SGHRS and YFSETQ. The CDR3 consists of 14 residues. CDR3 in amino acids: CASSFEGGKETQYF. The CDR3 DNA follows: TGCGCCAGCAGCTTCGAGGGCGGCAAAGAGACCCAGTACTTC.

This clone was picked up one time. The V and J genes are TRBV6-5 and TRBJ1-1; weak D call: TRBD1 (5 bases). The length of the CDR3 is 15 residues. Germline values: CDR1 MNHEY, CDR2 SVGAGI. Deletions cut 7 bases from V and 1 base from J, with 16 bases between. CDR3 coding DNA: TGTGCCAGCACCCCACCGGGGGTGAGGAACACTGAAGCTTTCTTT. Protein: CASTPPGVRNTEAFF.

The chain combines TRBV4-2 with TRBJ1-2; a possible D gene is TRBD1 (5 bases). The CDR3 spans 15 residues. Germline V lookup: CDR1 LGHNA, CDR2 YNFKEQ. With 2 bases removed from V and 2 bases from J, the gap between germline ends came to 12 bases. The CDR3 protein is CASSQRGRINYGYTF. The CDR3 region has the DNA TGTGCCAGCAGCCAACGGGGGAGAATAAACTATGGCTACACCTTC.

This clone was detected only a few times. The chain joins TRBV27 to TRBJ2-7; 10 bases align to TRBD1. The CDR3 has 17 residues. Unmatched junction bases numbered 6, after V lost 1 base and J lost 0 bases. Germline CDR1 MNHEY, CDR2 SMNVEV (reference sequence). For the CDR3, the DNA is TGTGCCAGCAGTTTATGGGGGGGACAGGGGACCTCCTACGAGCAGTACTTC. Its protein product is CASSLWGGQGTSYEQYF.

J is TRBJ1-1 and V is TRBV11-2; possibly TRBD1 for D (6 bases). CDR1 is SGHAT, CDR2 FQNNGV, per germline. CDR3 size: 14 residues. V was clipped by 6 bases and J by 1 base, with 12 bases between them. Here the CDR3 reads CASSQQGRNTEAFF. CDR3 DNA: TGTGCCAGCAGTCAACAGGGTAGGAACACTGAAGCTTTCTTT.

This clone was recorded a few times. This rearrangement joins TRBV28 to TRBJ2-7, with 8 nucleotides matching TRBD1. After removal of 5 bases from V and 1 base from J, the junction contained 7 bases not matched to a gene. This CDR3 has 15 residues. CDR1 MDHEN and CDR2 SYDVKM come from the germline V gene. The CDR3 nucleotides are TGTGCCAGCAGTCCCCCCGGGACAGGATCCTACGAGCAGTACTTC. The encoded protein is CASSPPGTGSYEQYF.

The chain carries TRBV2 and TRBJ1-1; D remains unclear. V dropped 4 bases and J dropped 3 bases, with 6 bases sitting between them. Per germline, CDR1 SNHLY and CDR2 FYNNEI. CDR3 length equals 12 residues. CDR3 coding DNA: TGTGCCAGCAGTGTTCGGGACACTGAAGCTTTCTTT. This translates into CASSVRDTEAFF.

The chain joins TRBV5-1 to TRBJ1-2, with a possible D match to TRBD1 (5 bases). V was shortened by 1 base and J by 6 bases, with 10 bases between the two germline ends. This CDR3 comprises 13 residues. Germline-derived CDR1 and CDR2 are SGHRS and YFSETQ. The CDR3 nucleotides are TGCGCCAGCAGCTTGCAGGGTGAGGATGGCTACACCTTC. This codes for CASSLQGEDGYTF.

The rearrangement joins TRBV5-6 to TRBJ2-1; D ambiguous. Germline V gene data show CDR1 as SGHDT and CDR2 as YYEEEE. The CDR3 length is 13 residues. Trimming shortened V by 1 base and J by 5 bases, and 7 bases separated the two germline ends. This CDR3 reads CASSLLSDNEQFF. In DNA, the CDR3 is TGTGCCAGCAGCTTGTTGTCAGACAATGAGCAGTTCTTC.

This clone showed up just a few times. The genes are TRBV5-4 and TRBJ1-1; TRBD1 matches 7 bases. This CDR3 is 14 amino acids long. The V gene's germline CDR1 is SGHNT and CDR2 YYREEE (reference sequence). Trimming removed 0 bases from V and 6 bases from J; junction bases left unmatched: 5. The CDR3 spells CASSLVGGRSEAFF. DNA of the CDR3: TGTGCCAGCAGCTTGGTAGGGGGCCGGTCTGAAGCTTTCTTT.

The chain recombines TRBV27 with TRBJ1-6; TRBD1 is a possible D gene (5 bases). The CDR3 contains 18 residues. CDR1 is MNHEY and CDR2 is SMNVEV in the germline V gene (reference sequence). Trimming cost V 2 bases and J 9 bases, with 23 bases left between them. CDR3 in amino acids: CASSLSWAAAGVGSPLHF. The DNA for the CDR3 is TGTGCCAGCAGTTTAAGTTGGGCGGCCGCGGGGGTTGGTTCACCCCTCCACTTT.

The chain joins TRBV10-3 to TRBJ2-5; the D gene is possibly TRBD2 (5 bases). This CDR3 spans 14 amino acids. CDR1 is ENHRY and CDR2 is SYGVKD in the germline V gene. Trimming stripped 6 bases from V and 5 bases from J, with 16 bases between. CDR3 protein: CAISALSPGETQYF. CDR3 nucleotides: TGTGCCATCAGCGCCCTTAGTCCGGGGGAGACCCAGTACTTC.

This rearrangement joins TRBV11-2 to TRBJ1-4; 12 nucleotides agree with TRBD1. The V gene end was trimmed by 2 bases and the J gene end by 8 bases; junction bases not matched to a gene: 3. Germline CDR1 is SGHAT and CDR2 is FQNNGV. The CDR3 loop spans 15 amino acids. CDR3 in DNA: TGTGCCAGCAGCTTACCGGGACAGGGGGCGGAAAAACTGTTTTTT. Protein product: CASSLPGQGAEKLFF.

Only one count was recorded for this clone. V usage is TRBV7-9 and J usage is TRBJ2-7; D is possibly TRBD1 (6 bases). V gave up 5 bases and J gave up 3 bases, with 20 bases separating them. Per the germline V gene, CDR1 is SEHNR and CDR2 is FQNEAQ (reference sequence). The CDR3 runs 16 residues. The CDR3, as DNA: TGTGCCAGCAGCCCCCACTCGAGCGGACAGAGCTACGAGCAGTACTTC. This gives the protein CASSPHSSGQSYEQYF.

The chain uses TRBV2 and TRBJ1-5; 7 bases are shared with TRBD1. The CDR3 runs to 15 residues. V was pared by 6 bases and J by 2 bases, with 7 bases of the junction left unmatched. Looked up from germline, CDR1 is SNHLY and CDR2 is FYNNEI. CDR3 sequence: CASRVGTVGNQPQHF. The CDR3 DNA reads as TGTGCCAGCAGGGTCGGGACAGTGGGCAATCAGCCCCAGCATTTT.

This chain links TRBV6-1 with TRBJ1-6; a weak D match, TRBD1 (6 bases). Germline CDR1 reads MNHNS; CDR2 reads SASEGT. The CDR3 is 13 residues long. Trimming left V 6 bases short and J 7 bases short, with 10 bases between. CDR3: CASRAGANSPLHF. CDR3 DNA: TGTGCCAGCAGAGCAGGGGCGAATTCACCCCTCCACTTT.

This clone was recorded many times. The J gene is TRBJ2-2, the V gene TRBV4-2; 8 nucleotides align to TRBD2. Germline lookup yields CDR1 LGHNA and CDR2 YNFKEQ. Unmatched junction bases numbered 3, after V lost 3 bases and J lost 3 bases. The CDR3 consists of 15 residues. The CDR3 DNA reads as TGTGCCAGCAGCCAGGGACTAGACCACACCGGGGAGCTGTTTTTT. This translates into CASSQGLDHTGELFF.

This chain joins TRBV6-1 and TRBJ1-1; tentatively, D is TRBD1 (6 bases). V lost 4 bases to trimming and J lost 8 bases, with 14 bases between them. The CDR3 is 13 amino acids. Germline V gives CDR1 MNHNS, CDR2 SASEGT. The CDR3 DNA reads as TGTGCCAGCAGTGGCCAGACAGGCCGAGAAGCTTTCTTT. Translated, it gives CASSGQTGREAFF.

CDR3 DNA sequence: TGTGCCAGCAGCTCCCGGCTAGCGGGGGGTGGGAATGAGCAGTTCTTC. It translates to CASSSRLAGGGNEQFF. The rearrangement uses TRBV21-1 and TRBJ2-1; the table assigns TRBD2, which was not confirmed against the DNA. TRBV21-1 is classified as a pseudogene. CDR3 length: 16 amino acids.